This record concerns one T cell receptor beta chain sequence. No antigen is known for it. Every isolated RNA sample was fully reverse transcribed, so sequencing captured expressed TCRB transcripts. Sequencing was performed with immunoSEQ multiplex PCR; in TCRdb, only in-frame clones are kept and a portion is missing. The profile covers 300,000 to 350,000 clones, with approximately 15% appearing a single time and about 0.016% taken by the ten largest. The CDR3 extends over 18 amino acids. Germline V lookup: CDR1 SGHAT, CDR2 FQDESV (reference sequence). Germline trimming cut 4 bases from V and 0 bases from J; bases unmatched to any gene: 4. This entry comes from a study of beta chain features in type 1 diabetes. Study conclusions and caveats: Type 1 diabetes patients showed a moderate but significant shortening of TCRB CDR3s in all four CD4+ subsets. Since sequencing was performed on cDNA, cells with high TCR expression could be over-represented. The similarity of naive, central memory and Treg TCRB repertoires appeared greater among patients than among healthy donors. Insertions were fewer and deletions more numerous at VDJ junctions in type 1 diabetes patients.

The sequence was obtained from a woman aged 18-29 years with type 1 diabetes. Sequencing was done on a sample of naive CD4+ T cells from blood. The rearrangement uses TRBV11-1 and TRBJ2-2, with 14 bases aligning to TRBD2. The CDR3 reads CASSSGLAGGPNTGELFF. DNA for the CDR3: TGTGCCAGCAGCTCCGGACTAGCGGGAGGACCGAACACCGGGGAGCTGTTTTTT.